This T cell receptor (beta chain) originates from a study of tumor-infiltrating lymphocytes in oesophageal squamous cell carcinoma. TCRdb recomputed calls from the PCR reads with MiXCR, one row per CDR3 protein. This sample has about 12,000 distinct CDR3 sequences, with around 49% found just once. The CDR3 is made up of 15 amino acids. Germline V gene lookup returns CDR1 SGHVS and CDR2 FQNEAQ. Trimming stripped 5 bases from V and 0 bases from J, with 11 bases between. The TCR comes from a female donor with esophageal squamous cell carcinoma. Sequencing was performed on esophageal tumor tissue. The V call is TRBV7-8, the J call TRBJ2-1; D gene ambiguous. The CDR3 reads CASSGAPSSYNEQFF. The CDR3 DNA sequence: TGTGCCAGCAGCGGAGCCCCGAGCTCCTACAATGAGCAGTTCTTC.